What follows are 6 T cell receptor beta chains derived from one specimen sequenced in a study of cytomegalovirus exposure and HLA in healthy donors. It was with 60 Vbeta and 13 Jbeta primers that the PCR ran. Data came from immunoSEQ multiplex PCR; TCRdb stores just in-frame clones and leaves some out. The sample lists more than 150,000 clones, roughly 82% occurring once. Sequencing input: PBMCs. The source of these receptors is a man aged 35 to 55 in good health and CMV-seronegative.

This clone was seen once. The genes are TRBV5-1 and TRBJ2-1; D possibly corresponds to TRBD2 (5 bases). Germline V gene data show CDR1 as SGHRS and CDR2 as YFSETQ. The CDR3 spans 15 residues. Trimming stripped 4 bases from V and 4 bases from J, with 15 bases between. DNA of the CDR3: TGCGCCAGCAGCCCAACTAGTCCCCAATACAATGAGCAGTTCTTC. Residues: CASSPTSPQYNEQFF.

The V and J genes are TRBV19 and TRBJ2-7; the match to TRBD1 covers 7 bases. This CDR3 spans 14 amino acids. Germline V gene data show CDR1 as LNHDA and CDR2 as SQIVND (reference sequence). J lost 3 bases, V lost 4 bases, and 6 bases had no gene match. CDR3 sequence reads: CASSNRQGNYEQYF. DNA of the CDR3: TGTGCCAGTAGTAATCGACAGGGCAACTACGAGCAGTACTTC.

The rearrangement links TRBV6-1 to TRBJ2-7; TRBD2 matches at 8 bases. This CDR3 is built from 15 residues. In germline, CDR1 is MNHNS, CDR2 SASEGT. V lost 3 bases, J lost 8 bases, and 12 bases stayed unmatched. The CDR3 protein is CASSEVVLAVVQQYF. CDR3 in DNA: TGTGCCAGCAGTGAGGTCGTACTAGCGGTCGTCCAGCAGTACTTC.

The V gene is TRBV11-2, the J gene TRBJ1-2; 11 bases match TRBD1. Germline V lookup: CDR1 SGHAT, CDR2 FQNNGV. The CDR3 spans 19 residues. The V gene end was trimmed by 1 base and the J gene end by 0 bases; junction bases not matched to a gene: 10. This chain's CDR3 is CASSLVLRGQGDTNYGYTF. Written as DNA, the CDR3 is TGTGCCAGCAGCTTAGTATTAAGGGGACAGGGGGACACTAACTATGGCTACACCTTC.

The chain joins TRBV5-4 to TRBJ2-7; 15 bases are shared with TRBD2. After removal of 3 bases from V and 0 bases from J, the junction contained 7 bases not matched to a gene. There are 18 residues in the CDR3. Germline values: CDR1 SGHNT, CDR2 YYREEE (reference sequence). For the CDR3, the DNA is TGTGCCAGCAGCTCGGGACTAGCGGGGGGTTGGAGCTCCTACGAGCAGTACTTC. This gives the protein CASSSGLAGGWSSYEQYF.

The genes are TRBV21-1 and TRBJ2-7; the listed D gene, TRBD2, was not tested against the DNA. TRBV21-1 is a pseudogene. The CDR3 totals 18 residues. DNA of the CDR3: TGTGCCAGCAGCAAAGACCCCTTCAGTTGCGGGGGGCCCTACGAGCAGTACTTC. Translated: CASSKDPFSCGGPYEQYF.